This TCR beta chain was sequenced during a study of blood T cell repertoires in COVID-19. Measured with immunoSEQ multiplex PCR; TCRdb has only the in-frame clones, and not every one. The table records 250,000 or so clones, roughly 88% of them present only once. The CDR3 is 17 amino acids. The germline CDR1 and CDR2 sequences are LGHNA and YNFKEQ. Trimming removed 5 bases at V and 0 bases at J, with 17 bases between. Participant age was about 18 to 89 years, and participants resided in fewer than 25 US areas. Assignments of participants to cohorts depended upon their own reported clinical history. Participants classified as exposed had met a COVID-19 case within 2 weeks before study entry.

Sequences were obtained from PBMCs or T cells enriched from blood (not recorded which). This receptor was obtained from a woman aged 35 to 49 who had been exposed to COVID-19. The genes are TRBV4-2 and TRBJ2-1; no firm D call. In DNA form, the CDR3 reads TGTGCCAGCAGCACCACCTTCCCCCCGAGCTCCTACAATGAGCAGTTCTTC. Protein: CASSTTFPPSSYNEQFF.